This T cell receptor (beta chain) is drawn from a study of blood T cell repertoires in COVID-19. Study as a whole: Researchers got acute and convalescent COVID-19 samples from the United States, Italy and Spain.

Enrolled through a virtual design, the participants were between 18 and 89 years of age and came from approximately 25 US areas. Participants' reported clinical history set cohort assignment. The table came from immunoSEQ multiplex PCR; TCRdb's copy has only in-frame clones and leaves some out. The sample consists of about 170,000 clones, around 80% of them appearing once. The receptor was derived from a man aged 45-65 years who had recovered from COVID-19. The sequenced sample was PBMCs or T cells enriched from blood (not recorded which).

The CDR3 here is CASSPLTGQETQYF. The DNA for the CDR3 is TGCGCCAGCAGCCCCTTGACAGGGCAAGAGACCCAGTACTTC. The V call is TRBV5-1, the J call TRBJ2-5, with TRBD1 matching over 7 bases. The V gene's germline CDR1 is SGHRS and CDR2 YFSETQ. CDR3 length: 14 residues. Trimming at V came to 4 bases and at J to 2 bases, leaving 5 bases not matched to a gene.